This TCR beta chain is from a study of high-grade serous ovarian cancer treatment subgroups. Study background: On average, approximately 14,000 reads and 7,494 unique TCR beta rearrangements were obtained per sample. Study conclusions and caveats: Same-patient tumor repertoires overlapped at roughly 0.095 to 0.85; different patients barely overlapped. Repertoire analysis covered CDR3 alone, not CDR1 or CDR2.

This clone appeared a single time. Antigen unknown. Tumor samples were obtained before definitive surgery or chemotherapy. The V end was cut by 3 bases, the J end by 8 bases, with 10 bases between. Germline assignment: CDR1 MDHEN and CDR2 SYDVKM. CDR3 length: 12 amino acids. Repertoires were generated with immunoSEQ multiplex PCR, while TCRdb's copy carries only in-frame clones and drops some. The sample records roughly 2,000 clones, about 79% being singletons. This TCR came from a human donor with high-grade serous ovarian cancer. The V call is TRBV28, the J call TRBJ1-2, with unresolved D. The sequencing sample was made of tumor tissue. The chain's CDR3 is CASSLAGEGYTF. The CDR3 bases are TGTGCCAGCAGTTTGGCCGGGGAGGGCTACACCTTC.